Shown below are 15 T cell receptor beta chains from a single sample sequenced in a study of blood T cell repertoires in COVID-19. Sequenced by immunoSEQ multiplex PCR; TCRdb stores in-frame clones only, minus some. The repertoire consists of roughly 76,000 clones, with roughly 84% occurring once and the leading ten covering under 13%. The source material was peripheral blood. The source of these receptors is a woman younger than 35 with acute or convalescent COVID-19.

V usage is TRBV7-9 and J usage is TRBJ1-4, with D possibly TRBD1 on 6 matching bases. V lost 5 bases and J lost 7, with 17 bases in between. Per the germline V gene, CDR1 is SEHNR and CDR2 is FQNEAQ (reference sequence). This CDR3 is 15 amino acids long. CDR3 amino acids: CASSPTGIEAEKLFF. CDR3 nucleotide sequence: TGTGCCAGCAGCCCAACAGGGATCGAGGCTGAAAAACTGTTTTTT. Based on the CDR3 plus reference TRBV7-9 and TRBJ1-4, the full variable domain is DTGVSQNPRHKITKRGQNVTFRCDPISEHNRLYWYRQTLGQGPEFLTYFQNEAQLEKSRLLSDRFSAERPKGSFSTLEIQRTEQGDSAMYLCASSPTGIEAEKLFFGSGTQLSVL.

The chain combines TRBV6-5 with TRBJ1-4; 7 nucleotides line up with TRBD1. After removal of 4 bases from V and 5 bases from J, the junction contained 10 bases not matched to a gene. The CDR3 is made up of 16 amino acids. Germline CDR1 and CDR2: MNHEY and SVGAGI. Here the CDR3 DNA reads TGTGCCAGCAGTTCTCAGGGTCCGACAGGGAATGAAAAACTGTTTTTT. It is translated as CASSSQGPTGNEKLFF.

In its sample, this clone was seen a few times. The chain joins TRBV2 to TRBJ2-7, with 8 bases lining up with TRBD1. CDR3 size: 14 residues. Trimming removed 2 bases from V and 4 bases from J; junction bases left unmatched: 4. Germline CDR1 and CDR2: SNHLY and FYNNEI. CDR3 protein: CASSEQGQEYEQYF. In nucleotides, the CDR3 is TGTGCCAGCAGTGAACAGGGACAGGAATACGAGCAGTACTTC. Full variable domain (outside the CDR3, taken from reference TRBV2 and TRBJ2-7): EPEVTQTPSHQVTQMGQEVILRCVPISNHLYFYWYRQILGQKVEFLVSFYNNEISEKSEIFDDQFSVERPDGSNFTLKIRSTKLEDSAMYFCASSEQGQEYEQYFGPGTRLTVT.

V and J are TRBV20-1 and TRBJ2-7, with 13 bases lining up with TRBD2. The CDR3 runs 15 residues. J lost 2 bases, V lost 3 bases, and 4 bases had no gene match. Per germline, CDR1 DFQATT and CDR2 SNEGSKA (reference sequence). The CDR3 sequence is CSASVGTSGTYEQYF. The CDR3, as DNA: TGCAGTGCTAGTGTAGGGACTAGCGGGACCTACGAGCAGTACTTC.

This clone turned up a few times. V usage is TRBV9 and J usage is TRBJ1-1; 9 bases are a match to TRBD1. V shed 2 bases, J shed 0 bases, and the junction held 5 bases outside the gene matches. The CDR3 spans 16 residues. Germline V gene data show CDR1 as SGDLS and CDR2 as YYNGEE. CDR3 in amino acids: CASSVTGGQLNTEAFF. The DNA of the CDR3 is TGTGCCAGCAGCGTCACAGGGGGCCAACTGAACACTGAAGCTTTCTTT. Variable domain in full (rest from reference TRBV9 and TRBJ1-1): DSGVTQTPKHLITATGQRVTLRCSPRSGDLSVYWYQQSLDQGLQFLIQYYNGEERAKGNILERFSAQQFPDLHSELNLSSLELGDSALYFCASSVTGGQLNTEAFFGQGTRLTVV.

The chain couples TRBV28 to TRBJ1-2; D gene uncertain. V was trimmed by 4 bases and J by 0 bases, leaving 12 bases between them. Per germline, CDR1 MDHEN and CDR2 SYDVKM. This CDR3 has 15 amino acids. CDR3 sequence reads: CASSSRPGANYGYTF. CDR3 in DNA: TGTGCCAGCAGTTCCAGACCGGGAGCTAACTATGGCTACACCTTC.

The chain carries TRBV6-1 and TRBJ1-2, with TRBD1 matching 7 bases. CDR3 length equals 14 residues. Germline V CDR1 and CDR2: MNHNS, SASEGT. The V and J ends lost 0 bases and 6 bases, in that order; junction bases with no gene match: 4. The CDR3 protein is CASSEAGTEDGYTF. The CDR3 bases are TGTGCCAGCAGTGAAGCCGGGACAGAGGATGGCTACACCTTC.

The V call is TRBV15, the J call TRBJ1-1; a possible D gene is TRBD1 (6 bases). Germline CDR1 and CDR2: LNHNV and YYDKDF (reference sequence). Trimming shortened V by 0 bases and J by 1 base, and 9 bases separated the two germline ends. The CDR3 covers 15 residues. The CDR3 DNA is TGTGCCACCAGCAGAGAATCCAGGGGGAACACTGAAGCTTTCTTT. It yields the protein CATSRESRGNTEAFF.

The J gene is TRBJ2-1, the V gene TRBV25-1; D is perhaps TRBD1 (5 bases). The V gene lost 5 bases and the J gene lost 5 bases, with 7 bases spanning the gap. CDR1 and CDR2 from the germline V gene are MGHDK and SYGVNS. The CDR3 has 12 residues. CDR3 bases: TGTGCCAGCAGTAGACAGAACAATGAGCAGTTCTTC. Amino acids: CASSRQNNEQFF.

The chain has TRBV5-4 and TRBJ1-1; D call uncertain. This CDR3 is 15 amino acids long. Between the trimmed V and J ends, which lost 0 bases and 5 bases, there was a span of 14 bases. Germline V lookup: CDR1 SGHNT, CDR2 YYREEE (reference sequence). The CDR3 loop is CASSLGWAAGTEAFF. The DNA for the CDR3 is TGTGCCAGCAGCTTGGGTTGGGCGGCGGGGACTGAAGCTTTCTTT.

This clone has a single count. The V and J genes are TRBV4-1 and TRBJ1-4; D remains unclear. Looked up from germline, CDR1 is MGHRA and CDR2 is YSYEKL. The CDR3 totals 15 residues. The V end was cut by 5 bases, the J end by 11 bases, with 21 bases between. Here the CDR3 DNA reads TGCGCCAGCAGCACCCCCGGGGATGCCCTCGGGAAACTGTTTTTT. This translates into CASSTPGDALGKLFF.

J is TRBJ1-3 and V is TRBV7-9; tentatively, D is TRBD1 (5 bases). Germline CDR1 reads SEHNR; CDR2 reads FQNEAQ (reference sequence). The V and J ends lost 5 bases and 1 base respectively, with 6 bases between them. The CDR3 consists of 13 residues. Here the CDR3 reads CASSRQSGNTIYF. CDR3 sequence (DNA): TGTGCCAGCAGCCGACAGTCTGGAAACACCATATATTTT.

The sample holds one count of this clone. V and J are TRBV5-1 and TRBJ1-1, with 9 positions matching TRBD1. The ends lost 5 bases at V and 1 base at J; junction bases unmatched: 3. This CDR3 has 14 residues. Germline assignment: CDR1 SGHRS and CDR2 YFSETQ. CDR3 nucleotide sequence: TGCGCCAGCAGTTGGACAGGGGCGAACACTGAAGCTTTCTTT. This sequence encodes CASSWTGANTEAFF.

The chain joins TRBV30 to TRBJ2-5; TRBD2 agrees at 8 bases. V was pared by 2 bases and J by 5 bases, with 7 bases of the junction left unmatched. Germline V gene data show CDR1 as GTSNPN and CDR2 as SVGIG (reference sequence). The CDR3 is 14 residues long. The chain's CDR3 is CAWSLTSGGETQYF. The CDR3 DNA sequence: TGTGCCTGGAGTCTCACTAGCGGCGGGGAGACCCAGTACTTC.

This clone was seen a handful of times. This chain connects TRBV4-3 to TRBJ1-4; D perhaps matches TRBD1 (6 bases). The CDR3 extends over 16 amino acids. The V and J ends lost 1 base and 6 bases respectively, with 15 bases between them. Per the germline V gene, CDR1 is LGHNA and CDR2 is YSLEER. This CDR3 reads CASSQGIDRSYEKLFF. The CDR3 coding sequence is TGCGCCAGCAGCCAAGGGATAGACAGGTCCTATGAAAAACTGTTTTTT.